This T cell receptor (beta chain) was retrieved from a study of tumor and adjacent non-tumor tissue in lung cancer (dated by TCRdb to the late 2010s). At the level of the whole study: By cancer type, the cohort comprised eleven to twelve adenocarcinoma patients, a couple of squamous cell carcinoma patients and 1 small cell lung cancer patient. Over 25 paired specimens, one tumor and one normal lung sample per patient, were profiled by TCRbeta CDR3 sequencing. The study compared bulk TCRbeta repertoires between lung tumor tissue and matched distant non-tumor lung tissue from 15 lung cancer patients. A total of fewer than 150 million productive TCRbeta reads were generated by sequencing, corresponding to an average of roughly 4.1 million reads per sample. Among the roughly 15 patients, ages ranged from about 30 to 85 years, some ten were men and 5 were women, and disease was TNM stage I to III. Beyond this particular receptor, the publication reports: The top 100 clones accounted for a significantly larger cumulative portion of the repertoire in normal lung than in tumor tissue. With only about 14 patients in the cohort, the authors noted that larger samples and more detailed clinical data are needed. Significantly higher TCR diversity (inverse Simpson) was observed in tumor tissue than in normal lung tissue (around 450 vs 150, P = 0.0075, Mann-Whitney U test). The methods do not name the sequencing platform or mention unique molecular identifiers. Significantly higher TCR diversity was found in younger patients, and higher tumor TCR diversity was associated with shorter overall and disease-free survival. Peripheral blood was not sequenced, so blood TCRbeta repertoires were not examined in the lung cancer patients of the study.

Bulk unsorted tissue served as the source for RNA extraction, and RNA quality was assessed using a NanoDrop ND-1000 and an Agilent 2100. Donors were newly diagnosed lung cancer patients admitted for thoracic surgery in China between August and November 2014, without prior chemotherapy. The study excluded patients who had received radiotherapy or chemotherapy before or who had another cancer at the same time. Surgical tissue pieces of about 1-2.1 cm3 were preserved in RNAlater solution and stored at -80 °C until use. With regard to this clonotype: The antigen it binds to is not known. No base qualities exist here, and no much larger clone lies one base off it.

The library was prepared using multiplex PCR. This sample was sequenced with an Illumina HiSeq 2500. Following protocols modified from ARM-PCR, the researchers constructed TCRbeta libraries through three rounds of nested PCR with primers (Table S4). Before sequencing, PCR products of 200-500 bp were cut from the gel and purified using the QIAquick gel extraction kit. On the authors' methods: Reads were cleaned using Trimmomatic, were merged into complete CDR3 sequences using FLASH, and were assigned to V(D)J germline segments using MiTCR. Clonal diversity was computed as the inverse Simpson's index with VDJtools. In-frame sequences lacking a premature stop codon were counted as productive reads. TCRdb reran the public reads through fastp at Q25 and MiXCR, keeping productive beta chains. For every CDR3 protein sequence, its rows merge into one entry that carries the most common genes and DNA. These V and J calls rely on TCRdb rather than the paper's analysis. The sample profile shows about 93,000 distinct CDR3 sequences; approximately 65% of them were found once. 18% of the sample belongs to the ten largest clones.

The sample comprised lung tumor tissue. The source is a man between 60 and 70 years old with non-small cell lung cancer.

At the DNA level, the sequence is TGTGCCAGCAGCCAAGGAGGGCGGGGAGGCCAGCCCCAGCATTTT. The translation is CASSQGGRGGQPQHF. Rearrangement joined TRBV2 to TRBJ1-5, with the D segment identity uncertain. V is pared back by 6 bases and J by 7 bases, with 19 bases lying between the germline termini. CDR1 and CDR2 were assigned from the germline V gene as SNHLY and FYNNEI. The CDR3 starts with the cysteine, ends with the phenylalanine, and has 15 residues. Just CDR3 DNA is preserved here, 45 bases in frame from base 1.